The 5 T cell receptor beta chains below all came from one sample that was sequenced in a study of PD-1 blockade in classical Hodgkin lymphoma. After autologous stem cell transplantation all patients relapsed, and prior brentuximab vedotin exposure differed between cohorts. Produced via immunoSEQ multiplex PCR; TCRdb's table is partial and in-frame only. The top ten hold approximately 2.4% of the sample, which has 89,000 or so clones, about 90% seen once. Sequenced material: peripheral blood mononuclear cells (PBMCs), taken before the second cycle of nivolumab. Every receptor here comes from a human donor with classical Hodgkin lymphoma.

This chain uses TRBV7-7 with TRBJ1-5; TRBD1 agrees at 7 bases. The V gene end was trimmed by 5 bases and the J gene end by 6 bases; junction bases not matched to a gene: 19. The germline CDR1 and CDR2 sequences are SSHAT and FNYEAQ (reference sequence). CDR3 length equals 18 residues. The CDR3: CASSQLETLGGGSQPQHF. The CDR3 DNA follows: TGTGCCAGCAGCCAGCTGGAAACTTTAGGGGGCGGGTCTCAGCCCCAGCATTTT. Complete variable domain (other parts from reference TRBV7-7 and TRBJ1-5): GAGVSQSPRYKVTKRGQDVTLRCDPISSHATLYWYQQALGQGPEFLTYFNYEAQPDKSGLPSDRFSAERPEGSISTLTIQRTEQRDSAMYRCASSQLETLGGGSQPQHFGDGTRLSIL.

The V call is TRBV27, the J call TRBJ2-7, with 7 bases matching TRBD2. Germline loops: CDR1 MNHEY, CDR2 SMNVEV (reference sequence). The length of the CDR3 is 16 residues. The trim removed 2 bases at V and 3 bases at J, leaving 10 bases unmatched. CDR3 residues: CASSLRASGKFYEQYF. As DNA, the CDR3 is TGTGCCAGCAGTTTACGGGCTAGCGGCAAATTCTACGAGCAGTACTTC.

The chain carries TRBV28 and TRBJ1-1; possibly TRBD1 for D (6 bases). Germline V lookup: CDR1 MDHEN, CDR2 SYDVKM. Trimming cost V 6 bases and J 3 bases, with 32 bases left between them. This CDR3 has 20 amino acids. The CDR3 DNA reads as TGTGCCAGCAGCACTTCTTACCAGCGGAGCGCAGGGGATTTCGACACTGAAGCTTTCTTT. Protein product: CASSTSYQRSAGDFDTEAFF.

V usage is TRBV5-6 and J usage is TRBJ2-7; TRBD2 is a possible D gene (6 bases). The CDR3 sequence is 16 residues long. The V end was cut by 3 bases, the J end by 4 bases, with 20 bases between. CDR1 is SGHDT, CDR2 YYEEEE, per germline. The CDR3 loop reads CASSYTPAGRFYEQYF. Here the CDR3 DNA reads TGTGCCAGCAGCTACACCCCGGCGGGACGTTTTTACGAGCAGTACTTC.

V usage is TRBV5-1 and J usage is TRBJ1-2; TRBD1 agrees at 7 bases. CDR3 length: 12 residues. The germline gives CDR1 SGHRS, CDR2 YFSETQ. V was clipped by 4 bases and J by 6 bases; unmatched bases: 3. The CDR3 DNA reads TGCGCCAGCAGCACCGGGACAGATGGCTACACCTTC. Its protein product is CASSTGTDGYTF.